This T cell receptor (beta chain) is from a study of OX40 agonist ivuxolimab in advanced cancers. For context, the study as a whole: Ivuxolimab was a fully human IgG2 agonistic monoclonal antibody targeting the costimulatory receptor OX40 (CD134). Intravenous ivuxolimab was administered to patients every 2 weeks at six dose levels: 0.01, 0.1, 0.3, 1.5, 3 and 10 mg/kg. Of the 50 to 55 patients in dose escalation, about 20 had hepatocellular carcinoma, approximately 15 had melanoma, 9 had renal cell carcinoma and 9 had head and neck cancer. A male proportion of almost 85% and a mean age of around 60 years, ranging from about 23 to 79, were recorded for the dose-escalation cohort. Patients were allowed to have had prior anti-PD-1, anti-PD-L1 or anti-CTLA-4 therapy, and approximately 40% of the dose-escalation patients had previously received checkpoint inhibitors. Partial responses occurred in three dose-escalation patients: two with cutaneous melanoma and one with hepatocellular carcinoma. The purpose of peripheral TCRbeta sequencing was to test whether ivuxolimab changed TCR sequence diversity and led to clonal T-cell expansion. The paper describes the monotherapy dose-escalation part (N of about 54 patients) of the phase I trial of ivuxolimab. Overall study results and their limits: In the 0.1-3.0 mg/kg groups, partial responders were among the patients with the lowest normalized peripheral clonal expansion, particularly in CD8+ T cells. On average, CD8+ T cells showed more expanded clones than CD4+ T cells after ivuxolimab. At doses from 0.1 to 3.0 mg/kg, clonal expansion was seen in both CD4+ and CD8+ blood T cells between baseline and week 6. The antigen specificity of the peripheral T cells that underwent clonal expansion was not determined. Low levels of normalized T-cell clonal expansion were also seen in some patients who did not respond.

Notes on this clone: Its specific antigen is unknown. The record has no base qualities; no much larger clone is one base away.

The trial excluded patients who had a history of autoimmune disease or were on systemic immunosuppression. Peripheral blood for TCR sequencing was drawn from every dose cohort at baseline, at cycle 4 day 1 and at cycle 7 day 1. The samples were taken from a phase I, first-in-human, multicenter, open-label dose-escalation trial of ivuxolimab. Adults with locally advanced or metastatic head and neck squamous cell, hepatocellular, melanoma or renal cell carcinoma were enrolled in the trial. CD4+ and CD8+ T cells were sorted separately from peripheral blood before TCR sequencing. CDR1 and CDR2, per the germline V gene, are SGHVS and FQNEAQ. Between the V and J ends, shortened by 2 bases and 7 bases respectively, the junction contains 9 bases. The CDR3 measures 12 amino acids from cysteine to phenylalanine. Just CDR3 DNA is preserved here, 36 bases in frame from base 1. Genomic DNA was isolated from the sorted cells so that the TCRbeta CDR3 region could be sequenced. The immunoSEQ Assay was used for sequencing of TCRbeta CDR3 regions. Sourced from immuneACCESS, this table was stored by TCRdb with only in-frame sequences that have V and J called. A share of the clones is absent; for the studies checked, an unresolved V gene accounts for under half, and the remainder has no known explanation. The sample table shows more than 20,000 clones, and about 83% are seen once. 20% to 25% of the sample goes to the ten largest clones.

The receptor chain draws on TRBV7-8 and TRBJ2-7, with no confidently assigned D gene. The specimen was CD4+ or CD8+ T cells sorted from blood, collected in a trial of the OX40 agonist ivuxolimab. The origin of this receptor is an adult with an advanced solid tumor such as melanoma, head and neck, liver or kidney cancer. The DNA is as follows: TGTGCCAGCAGCTTATCATCTGGGGAGCAGTACTTC. The encoded protein is CASSLSSGEQYF.